The next 30 T cell receptor beta chains were all read from a single sample in a study of blood T cell repertoires in COVID-19. Produced via immunoSEQ multiplex PCR; TCRdb's table is partial and in-frame only. Among about 250,000 clones listed, about nine tenths were seen once. Sequencing input: peripheral blood. These receptor sequences come from a man aged 25-45 years with COVID-19, enrolled during active disease.

This chain uses TRBV10-1 with TRBJ2-7; 7 bases agree with TRBD1. The junction had 2 bases not matched to a gene; V was cut back by 4 bases and J by 2 bases. Germline CDR1 reads WNHNN; CDR2 reads SYGVQD (reference sequence). The CDR3 loop spans 13 amino acids. The CDR3 nucleotides read TGCGCCAGCAGTGCAGGGACAGCCTACGAGCAGTACTTC. Translating it yields CASSAGTAYEQYF.

The V and J genes are TRBV4-1 and TRBJ2-7; 7 bases map to TRBD2. The CDR3 has 18 amino acids. The junction had 11 bases not matched to a gene; V was cut back by 0 bases and J by 0 bases. Germline CDR1 is MGHRA and CDR2 is YSYEKL. The CDR3 DNA reads as TGCGCCAGCAGCCAAGAGGGGACTAACTCCCTCGGCTCCTACGAGCAGTACTTC. Translation gives CASSQEGTNSLGSYEQYF.

This chain uses TRBV6-5 with TRBJ1-3, with D possibly being TRBD1 (5 bases). Germline lookup yields CDR1 MNHEY and CDR2 SVGAGI. Trimming shortened V by 7 bases and J by 4 bases, and 14 bases separated the two germline ends. This CDR3 spans 14 amino acids. CDR3 nucleotide sequence: TGTGCCAGCAAGCAGGGAAGGACAGGAAACACCATATATTTT. It codes for CASKQGRTGNTIYF.

The rearrangement joins TRBV14 to TRBJ2-5, with TRBD1 matching over 7 bases. Per germline, CDR1 SGHDN and CDR2 FVKESK. The V segment lost 8 bases and the J segment 7 bases; nucleotides outside the gene matches: 7. The CDR3 runs 12 residues. The CDR3 region is CASRTGAGTQYF. CDR3 DNA sequence: TGTGCCAGCCGAACAGGGGCCGGGACCCAGTACTTC. Full variable domain (outside the CDR3, taken from reference TRBV14 and TRBJ2-5): EAGVTQFPSHSVIEKGQTVTLRCDPISGHDNLYWYRRVMGKEIKFLLHFVKESKQDESGMPNNRFLAERTGGTYSTLKVQPAELEDSGVYFCASRTGAGTQYFGPGTRLLVL.

CDR3 protein: CASSLGTSSTDTQYF. CDR3 nucleotide sequence: TGCGCCAGCAGCCTGGGGACTAGCAGCACAGATACGCAGTATTTT. V gene TRBV4-1 combines with J gene TRBJ2-3; 9 positions agree with TRBD2. The CDR3 is made up of 15 amino acids. Germline CDR1 reads MGHRA; CDR2 reads YSYEKL. The J segment lost 0 bases and the V segment lost 4 bases, leaving 2 bases of the junction unmatched.

This CDR3 is CASSLGWEGNNNSPLHF. Written as DNA, the CDR3 is TGTGCCAGCAGCTTAGGTTGGGAGGGGAATAATAATTCACCCCTCCACTTT. The chain uses TRBV7-9 and TRBJ1-6, with a possible D match to TRBD1 (5 bases). The CDR3 is made up of 17 amino acids. Germline V CDR1 and CDR2: SEHNR, FQNEAQ (reference sequence). The V end was cut by 1 base, the J end by 5 bases, with 15 bases between. Full variable domain (rest looked up from reference TRBV7-9 and TRBJ1-6): DTGVSQNPRHKITKRGQNVTFRCDPISEHNRLYWYRQTLGQGPEFLTYFQNEAQLEKSRLLSDRFSAERPKGSFSTLEIQRTEQGDSAMYLCASSLGWEGNNNSPLHFGNGTRLTVT.

This chain joins TRBV27 and TRBJ1-5; 8 bases match TRBD1. Per germline, CDR1 MNHEY and CDR2 SMNVEV (reference sequence). V lost 0 bases and J lost 6; bases outside the gene matches: 7. The CDR3 spans 16 residues. CDR3 loop: CASSLSLGQGVQPQHF. The CDR3 nucleotides are TGTGCCAGCAGTTTATCTCTCGGACAGGGAGTTCAGCCCCAGCATTTT.

The rearrangement links TRBV30 to TRBJ1-3; TRBD1 agrees at 7 bases. Unmatched junction bases numbered 10, after V lost 2 bases and J lost 0 bases. The CDR3 contains 17 residues. Germline lookup yields CDR1 GTSNPN and CDR2 SVGIG (reference sequence). This chain's CDR3 is CAWSSAGGPISGNTIYF. The DNA for the CDR3 is TGTGCCTGGAGTTCCGCAGGGGGACCGATCTCTGGAAACACCATATATTTT.

This clone was observed once. The V and J genes are TRBV11-2 and TRBJ2-5; D uncertain. This CDR3 is built from 14 residues. Germline V gene lookup returns CDR1 SGHAT and CDR2 FQNNGV. Trimming pared 5 bases from V and 5 bases from J, leaving 15 bases between. This CDR3 is CASSGPLIIETQYF. CDR3 sequence (DNA): TGTGCCAGCAGCGGGCCCCTAATCATCGAGACCCAGTACTTC. The complete variable domain, with remaining parts taken from reference TRBV11-2 and TRBJ2-5, reads EAGVAQSPRYKIIEKRQSVAFWCNPISGHATLYWYQQILGQGPKLLIQFQNNGVVDDSQLPKDRFSAERLKGVDSTLKIQPAKLEDSAVYLCASSGPLIIETQYFGPGTRLLVL.

This chain uses TRBV5-4 with TRBJ2-7; the D gene is possibly TRBD2 (5 bases). The CDR3 totals 15 residues. V lost 3 bases, J lost 4 bases, and 17 bases lay in between. Germline V CDR1 and CDR2: SGHNT, YYREEE (reference sequence). The CDR3 protein is CASSSGLGIGYEQYF. DNA of the CDR3: TGTGCCAGCAGCTCTGGACTGGGAATAGGGTACGAGCAGTACTTC.

V gene TRBV6-4 combines with J gene TRBJ1-5, with D tentatively TRBD1 (6 bases). This CDR3 contains 14 residues. Trimming stripped 10 bases from V and 6 bases from J, with 19 bases between. CDR1 and CDR2 from the germline V gene are MRHNA and SNTAGT. The DNA of the CDR3 is TGTGCCAACCGGACAGCCTCGACGGCTCAGCCCCAGCATTTT. Translation gives CANRTASTAQPQHF.

V is TRBV5-1 and J is TRBJ2-7; 8 bases match TRBD1. This CDR3 is 20 amino acids long. Germline-derived CDR1 and CDR2 are SGHRS and YFSETQ. Trimming took 4 bases from V and 4 from J; bases not matched to a gene: 25. CDR3 region: CASSLVPRDRLTPPNYEQYF. CDR3 nucleotide sequence: TGCGCCAGCAGCCTGGTCCCCCGGGACAGGTTAACCCCGCCAAATTACGAGCAGTACTTC.

The chain carries TRBV12-3 or TRBV12-4 and TRBJ1-6; the D gene is possibly TRBD1 (5 bases). The CDR3 consists of 12 residues. The V and J ends lost 4 bases and 7 bases respectively, with 5 bases between them. The CDR3 loop is CASSYRNSPLHF. CDR3 DNA sequence: TGTGCCAGCAGTTACAGGAATTCACCCCTCCACTTT.

As DNA, the CDR3 is TGTGCCAGCAGCTTAGGAGGGGAGGGGGTAGAGACCCAGTACTTC. This gives the protein CASSLGGEGVETQYF. V usage is TRBV7-6 and J usage is TRBJ2-5, with D possibly matching TRBD2 (7 bases). CDR1 and CDR2 from the germline V gene are SGHVS and FNYEAQ. Trimming removed 1 base at V and 4 bases at J, with 13 bases between. This CDR3 has 15 amino acids.

The rearrangement joins TRBV6-5 to TRBJ1-2; D is undetermined. The germline V gene has CDR1 MNHEY and CDR2 SVGAGI. CDR3 size: 13 residues. Trimming pared 4 bases from V and 2 bases from J, leaving 8 bases between. The CDR3 is CASSSPRNYGYTF. CDR3 nucleotide sequence: TGTGCCAGCAGTTCTCCCAGGAACTATGGCTACACCTTC.

This clone occurred once. The gene calls are TRBV12-3 or TRBV12-4 and TRBJ2-1, with D unresolved. This CDR3 is 13 amino acids long. Trimming shortened V by 3 bases and J by 5 bases, and 8 bases separated the two germline ends. The CDR3 DNA is TGTGCCAGCAGTTTGGTAGGAGACAATGAGCAGTTCTTC. This sequence encodes CASSLVGDNEQFF.

This chain joins TRBV5-1 and TRBJ1-6; TRBD1 agrees at 8 bases. The CDR3 covers 14 residues. J gave up 6 bases and V 9 bases, and 8 bases lay outside the gene matches. CDR1 SGHRS and CDR2 YFSETQ come from the germline V gene. The CDR3: CATNTGGVNSPLHF. CDR3 nucleotide sequence: TGCGCCACCAACACAGGGGGAGTTAATTCACCCCTCCACTTT. The complete variable domain, with remaining parts taken from reference TRBV5-1 and TRBJ1-6, reads KAGVTQTPRYLIKTRGQQVTLSCSPISGHRSVSWYQQTPGQGLQFLFEYFSETQRNKGNFPGRFSGRQFSNSRSEMNVSTLELGDSALYLCATNTGGVNSPLHFGNGTRLTVT.

The gene calls are TRBV2 and TRBJ1-1; 10 bases are a match to TRBD1. V lost 4 bases to trimming and J lost 9 bases; unmatched junction nucleotides: 5. Germline CDR1 SNHLY, CDR2 FYNNEI. The CDR3 covers 13 residues. In nucleotides, the CDR3 is TGTGCCAGCAGTGGCCGGGACAGGGGCCAAGCTTTCTTT. Translated: CASSGRDRGQAFF.

V is TRBV29-1 and J is TRBJ1-4, with 7 bases that match TRBD1. Trimming cost V 5 bases and J 8 bases; bases outside gene matches: 8. Germline V gives CDR1 SQVTM, CDR2 ANQGSEA. This CDR3 has 13 amino acids. The CDR3 DNA is TGCAGCGTTCGAAGGGGGCGTCGGGAAAAACTGTTTTTT. Translating gives CSVRRGRREKLFF. Full variable domain (missing parts from reference TRBV29-1 and TRBJ1-4): SAVISQKPSRDICQRGTSLTIQCQVDSQVTMMFWYRQQPGQSLTLIATANQGSEATYESGFVIDKFPISRPNLTFSTLTVSNMSPEDSSIYLCSVRRGRREKLFFGSGTQLSVL.

The chain combines TRBV7-9 with TRBJ1-5; D is possibly TRBD1 (5 bases). Germline CDR1 and CDR2: SEHNR and FQNEAQ (reference sequence). The CDR3 sequence is 12 residues long. Trimming stripped 5 bases from V and 5 bases from J, with 7 bases between. The chain's CDR3 is CASSAQDQPQHF. In DNA form, the CDR3 reads TGTGCCAGCAGCGCACAGGATCAGCCCCAGCATTTT.

V usage is TRBV30 and J usage is TRBJ2-1, with 10 bases aligning to TRBD2. The CDR3 sequence is 15 residues long. V was pared by 2 bases and J by 5 bases, with 6 bases of the junction left unmatched. CDR1 GTSNPN and CDR2 SVGIG come from the germline V gene (reference sequence). This chain's CDR3 is CAWSLSGGANNEQFF. Here the CDR3 DNA reads TGTGCCTGGAGTTTGAGCGGGGGGGCAAACAATGAGCAGTTCTTC.

The rearrangement joins TRBV2 to TRBJ2-1, with D possibly matching TRBD1 (5 bases). Trimming took 6 bases from V and 4 from J, leaving 10 bases between them. The germline V gene has CDR1 SNHLY and CDR2 FYNNEI. The CDR3 contains 13 residues. DNA of the CDR3: TGTGCCAGCAGCGCAGGGCTTTACAATGAGCAGTTCTTC. Protein product: CASSAGLYNEQFF. The variable domain in full, with the rest retrieved from reference TRBV2 and TRBJ2-1, is EPEVTQTPSHQVTQMGQEVILRCVPISNHLYFYWYRQILGQKVEFLVSFYNNEISEKSEIFDDQFSVERPDGSNFTLKIRSTKLEDSAMYFCASSAGLYNEQFFGPGTRLTVL.

This rearrangement joins TRBV6-1 to TRBJ2-5; D unclear. The germline gives CDR1 MNHNS, CDR2 SASEGT. There are 12 residues in the CDR3. The V gene lost 2 bases and the J gene lost 4 bases, with 5 bases spanning the gap. The DNA of the CDR3 is TGTGCCAGCAGTGAAAGTAGAGAGACCCAGTACTTC. This encodes CASSESRETQYF.

This clone was found a few times. CDR3 coding DNA: TGTGCCAGCAGCTTAGAGACGGGGATAGCTTTCTTT. Translation gives CASSLETGIAFF. The rearrangement links TRBV7-9 to TRBJ1-1; D is undetermined. CDR1 is SEHNR and CDR2 is FQNEAQ in the germline V gene (reference sequence). The CDR3 has 12 residues. V was shortened by 1 base and J by 10 bases, with 10 bases between the two germline ends.

Turning to this clone: The germline gene is not matched at one end of the junction; a read error may be the cause. The chain uses TRBV6-1 and TRBJ1-3; 8 bases align to TRBD1. The V gene's germline CDR1 is MNHNS and CDR2 SASEGT. This CDR3 is 16 amino acids long. CDR3 DNA: TGTGCCAGCAGCGAAGGCCTGACAGGGGCTGGAAACACCATATATTTT. Translation gives CASSEGLTGAGNTIYF.

This sequence joins TRBV11-2 and TRBJ1-6; tentative D call: TRBD1 (5 bases). The CDR3 spans 16 residues. The germline V and J ends were trimmed by 4 bases and 7 bases, with 17 bases remaining between them. In germline, CDR1 is SGHAT, CDR2 FQNNGV. The CDR3 reads CASSSIQGRVNSPLHF. CDR3 coding DNA: TGTGCCAGCAGCTCGATCCAGGGCCGTGTGAATTCACCCCTCCACTTT.

This clone was detected once. The chain carries TRBV25-1 and TRBJ1-6; the match to TRBD1 covers 7 bases. Germline V CDR1 and CDR2: MGHDK, SYGVNS. V trimming: 3 bases; J trimming: 7 bases; junction bases outside the gene matches: 3. This CDR3 contains 14 residues. The CDR3 DNA sequence: TGTGCCAGCAGTGAGTGGGACAGCAATTCACCCCTCCACTTT. This codes for CASSEWDSNSPLHF.

In DNA, the CDR3 is TGTGCCAGCAGCCGGGGAGGGTATAGCAATCAGCCCCAGCATTTT. Protein sequence: CASSRGGYSNQPQHF. The chain employs TRBV6-5 and TRBJ1-5; D not certain. CDR3 length equals 15 residues. V dropped 6 bases and J dropped 0 bases, with 12 bases sitting between them. Germline V gene lookup returns CDR1 MNHEY and CDR2 SVGAGI.

CDR3 protein: CASSVGQRGGNEQFF. The CDR3 bases are TGTGCCAGCAGCGTAGGGCAGCGGGGGGGGAATGAGCAGTTCTTC. The chain uses TRBV9 and TRBJ2-1, with 10 bases that match TRBD2. This CDR3 is 15 amino acids long. Losses at the gene ends were 0 bases for V and 7 bases for J; bases not matched to a gene: 4. Germline loops: CDR1 SGDLS, CDR2 YYNGEE.

The chain recombines TRBV27 with TRBJ1-1; TRBD1 is a possible D gene (6 bases). CDR3 length equals 15 residues. Trimming cost V 4 bases and J 0 bases, with 12 bases left between them. CDR1 is MNHEY, CDR2 SMNVEV, per germline (reference sequence). In DNA, the CDR3 is TGTGCCAGCAGTTACGACAGGTACATGAACACTGAAGCTTTCTTT. Protein product: CASSYDRYMNTEAFF.